Detailed here is one T cell receptor beta chain. This sample was included in a study of blood T cell repertoires in COVID-19. TCRdb's copy holds only in-frame clones and misses some; the assay was immunoSEQ multiplex PCR. Among roughly 70,000 clones listed, about 88% were seen once. V lost 4 bases, J lost 10 bases, and 1 base stayed unmatched. Looked up from germline, CDR1 is SGHNT and CDR2 is YYREEE (reference sequence). CDR3 length: 13 residues. The specimen sequenced was peripheral blood. V and J are TRBV5-4 and TRBJ2-6, with 11 bases that match TRBD1. The clonotype comes from a human donor in a cohort sampled during active COVID-19. CDR3 sequence (DNA): TGTGCCAGCAGCCGGGACAGGGGGAACGTCCTGACTTTC. Translating gives CASSRDRGNVLTF. Based on the CDR3 plus reference TRBV5-4 and TRBJ2-6, the full variable domain is ETGVTQSPTHLIKTRGQQVTLRCSSQSGHNTVSWYQQALGQGPQFIFQYYREEENGRGNFPPRFSGLQFPNYSSELNVNALELDDSALYLCASSRDRGNVLTFGAGSRLTVL.